These 2 T cell receptor beta chains share one sample of origin, sequenced in a study of blood T cells in healthy people across ages. It was with a sample-barcoded 5' primer and a J-beta primer mix that a second PCR of about 6 to 12 cycles was run. Each CDR3 protein gets one entry after TCRdb re-called the 5' RACE reads with MiXCR. The repertoire holds roughly 2 million distinct CDR3 sequences, with less than 50% as singletons. The source material was blood. The receptors stem from a woman aged 40 to 50 in good health.

As regards this clonotype: One end of the junction fails to match germline, which may point to a read error. The chain links TRBV9 to TRBJ2-1, with D unclear. This CDR3 is built from 18 residues. Germline V gives CDR1 SGDLS, CDR2 YYNGEE. The CDR3 is CASSVEPLGQSSYNGQFF. In nucleotides, the CDR3 is TGTGCCAGCAGCGTAGAACCCCTTGGGCAGAGCTCCTACAATGGGCAGTTCTTC.

The chain combines TRBV16 with TRBJ1-4; a weak D match, TRBD1 (5 bases). V gave up 3 bases and J gave up 8 bases, with 19 bases separating them. This CDR3 spans 16 amino acids. Germline CDR1 reads KGHSY; CDR2 reads FQNENV. In DNA, the CDR3 is TGTGCCAGCAGCCACCTCCGGGGTGGGGCGCGGGAAAAACTGTTTTTT. It yields the protein CASSHLRGGAREKLFF. Looking up the rest from reference TRBV16 and TRBJ1-4 gives the full variable domain: GEEVAQTPKHLVRGEGQKAKLYCAPIKGHSYVFWYQQVLKNEFKFLISFQNENVFDETGMPKERFSAKCLPNSPCSLEIQATKLEDSAVYFCASSHLRGGAREKLFFGSGTQLSVL.